These T cell receptor beta chains were read from a single sample in a study of T cells in Graves' hyperthyroidism and ophthalmopathy. Using its own MiXCR run on the multiplex PCR reads, TCRdb lists one record per CDR3 protein. This table holds 530,000 or so distinct CDR3 sequences, 46% found once. The specimen was peripheral blood or thyroid tissue (not recorded which). The receptors here all came from a woman aged 18-29 years with Graves' hyperthyroidism. CDR3s include the opening cysteine and the closing phenylalanine or tryptophan. D genes are given only for firm matches. Where a row states a size, it is once, few, many or the class of an expanded clone; other rows omit it.

abundance	j_gene	d_gene	v_gene	CDR3nt	CDR3aa
few	TRBJ2-7	NA	TRBV7-6	TGTGCCAGCAGCAGGGGGATCTACGAGCAGTACTTC	CASSRGIYEQYF
few	TRBJ2-7	NA	TRBV4-3	TGCGCCAGCAGCCAAGTAGGGGGTTCGAGAGCCTACGAGCAGTACTTC	CASSQVGGSRAYEQYF
NA	TRBJ2-3	NA	TRBV7-2	TGTGCCAGCAGCTTGCGCCGAGATACGCAGTATTTT	CASSLRRDTQYF
NA	TRBJ2-4	NA	TRBV15	TGTGCCACCAGCAGAGATCGCGTCACGTACATTCAGTACTTC	CATSRDRVTYIQYF
NA	TRBJ1-6	NA	TRBV4-1	TGCGCCAGCAGCCAACCCCTCCAGGGTTTAATAAATTCACCCCTCCACTTT	CASSQPLQGLINSPLHF
NA	TRBJ2-7	TRBD1	TRBV4-1	TGCGCCAGCAGCCAACGCGACGACAGGGGACCCTACGAGCAGTACTTC	CASSQRDDRGPYEQYF
many	TRBJ2-5	NA	TRBV7-6	TGTGCCAGCAGCTTAGCTTGGGTGGAGACCCAGTACTTC	CASSLAWVETQYF
NA	TRBJ2-1	NA	TRBV7-3	TGTGCCAGCAGCCGGGAACGGGACCACAATGAGCAGTTCTTC	CASSRERDHNEQFF
few	TRBJ1-5	NA	TRBV7-3	TGTGCCAGCAGCTTAACGGAGACCCAGCATTTT	CASSLTETQHF
NA	TRBJ1-5	NA	TRBV7-3	TGTGCCAGCAGCTTTACGACTCCAGGGTTCGCTGGGGCCTCTCAGCCCCAGCATTTT	CASSFTTPGFAGASQPQHF
NA	TRBJ1-1	TRBD1	TRBV19	TGTGCCAGTAGTCCACAGGGGGCGGAAAACACTGAAGCTTTCTTT	CASSPQGAENTEAFF
NA	TRBJ2-7	TRBD2	TRBV20-1	TGCAGTGCTAGCGGAAGCGGGAGTTGGGAGCAGTACTTC	CSASGSGSWEQYF
NA	TRBJ2-2	NA	TRBV9	TGTGCCAGCAGCGTACTGGGTAGGGCAGCCGGCACCGGGGAGCTGTTTTTT	CASSVLGRAAGTGELFF
many	TRBJ1-4	NA	TRBV19	TGTGCCAGCAGGGACACCGATGAAGAAAAACTGTTTTTT	CASRDTDEEKLFF
many	TRBJ1-5	TRBD1	TRBV12-3/TRBV12-4	TGTGCCAGCACCAAGACAGGGTCCAATCAGCCCCAGCATTTT	CASTKTGSNQPQHF
many	TRBJ2-5	TRBD1	TRBV7-9	TGTGCCAGCAGCTTAGTTTCAGGGGGACAAGAGACCCAGTACTTC	CASSLVSGGQETQYF
NA	TRBJ1-1	NA	TRBV20-1	TGCAGTGCGATGGCGAGGGACGAACTCGAAGCTTTCTTT	CSAMARDELEAFF
many	TRBJ2-7	TRBD1	TRBV5-4	TGTGCCAGCAGCTCGCGTGGACAGGGGGCTTACGAGCAGTACTTC	CASSSRGQGAYEQYF
many	TRBJ2-7	NA	TRBV4-3	TGCGCCAGCAGCCCTGGGCGGCGGGATACCTACGAGCAGTACTTC	CASSPGRRDTYEQYF
NA	TRBJ2-5	TRBD2	TRBV7-2	TGTGCCAGCAGCAAACTAGCGGGCTGGGAGACCCAGTACTTC	CASSKLAGWETQYF
few	TRBJ2-7	TRBD1	TRBV19	TGTGCCAGTAGGCCCCGGCGGGGACAGGGCAACGAGCAGTACTTC	CASRPRRGQGNEQYF
NA	TRBJ2-5	TRBD1	TRBV2	TGTGCCAGCAGTGGGACAGGGGATCAGCCCCAGTACTTC	CASSGTGDQPQYF
many	TRBJ1-5	TRBD1	TRBV2	TGTGCCACCAAACCCGGGACAGGGTCTTATCAGCCCCAGCATTTT	CATKPGTGSYQPQHF
many	TRBJ2-7	NA	TRBV29-1	TGCAGCGTTGAAGATCGGGGCAGTCCTAGGGAGTACTTC	CSVEDRGSPREYF
NA	TRBJ2-7	TRBD1	TRBV6-5	TGTGCCAGCAGTGACAGGGTTGACTACGAGCAGTACTTC	CASSDRVDYEQYF
many	TRBJ1-1	TRBD1	TRBV4-1	TGCGCCAGCAGCCAGGGACAGGGCGGGAACACTGAAGCTTTCTTT	CASSQGQGGNTEAFF
NA	TRBJ1-2	NA	TRBV20-1	TGCAGTGCTAGAGAGCGGGACGTCGCTAACTATGGCTACACCTTC	CSARERDVANYGYTF
few	TRBJ2-7	NA	TRBV7-9	TGTGCCAGCAGCAGTACTAGGCGGAGCTCCTACGAGCAGTACTTC	CASSSTRRSSYEQYF
many	TRBJ1-5	NA	TRBV6-2/TRBV6-3	TGTGCCAGTTCGGGGAATAGCAATCAGCCCCAGCATTTT	CASSGNSNQPQHF
NA	TRBJ1-5	NA	TRBV18	TGTACCAGCTCACCAAATAGCAATCAGCCCCAGCATTTT	CTSSPNSNQPQHF
many	TRBJ2-1	TRBD1	TRBV7-2	TGTGCCAGCAGCTTAGCGGACAGGGGGCAAGGGTACAATGAGCAGTTCTTC	CASSLADRGQGYNEQFF
NA	TRBJ2-7	NA	TRBV12-3/TRBV12-4	TGTGCCAGCAGCTTGGGTTTGGGTCGGAGCCCCTACGAGCAGTACTTC	CASSLGLGRSPYEQYF
NA	TRBJ2-6	NA	TRBV29-1	TGCAGCTCCTTTGCTAGGGGCTCTGGGGCCAACGTCCTGACTTTC	CSSFARGSGANVLTF
many	TRBJ2-7	TRBD2	TRBV6-2/TRBV6-3	TGTGCCAGCAGTCCCAGCGGGGACTCCTACGAGCAGTACTTC	CASSPSGDSYEQYF
few	TRBJ2-5	NA	TRBV25-1	TGTGCCAGTCGACCCCAGGGGATAGAGACCCAGTACTTC	CASRPQGIETQYF
many	TRBJ1-1	NA	TRBV12-3/TRBV12-4	TGTGCCAGCAGTGGACAGATGGTGACTGAAGCTTTCTTT	CASSGQMVTEAFF
NA	TRBJ2-5	TRBD1	TRBV29-1	TGCGTCGACAGGGGGCAAGAGACCCAGTACTTC	CVDRGQETQYF
NA	TRBJ1-4	TRBD1	TRBV20-1	TGCAGTGCTATCGACCCAGGGGGAAATAATGAAAAACTGTTTTTT	CSAIDPGGNNEKLFF
many	TRBJ2-7	TRBD2	TRBV20-1	TGCAGTGCTAGGGGGACTAGCGGGATCGGCGAGCAGTACTTC	CSARGTSGIGEQYF
NA	TRBJ2-7	NA	TRBV7-2	TGTGCCAGCAGCTTAGCGTCCGGGACTGCGAAACACGAGCAGTACTTC	CASSLASGTAKHEQYF